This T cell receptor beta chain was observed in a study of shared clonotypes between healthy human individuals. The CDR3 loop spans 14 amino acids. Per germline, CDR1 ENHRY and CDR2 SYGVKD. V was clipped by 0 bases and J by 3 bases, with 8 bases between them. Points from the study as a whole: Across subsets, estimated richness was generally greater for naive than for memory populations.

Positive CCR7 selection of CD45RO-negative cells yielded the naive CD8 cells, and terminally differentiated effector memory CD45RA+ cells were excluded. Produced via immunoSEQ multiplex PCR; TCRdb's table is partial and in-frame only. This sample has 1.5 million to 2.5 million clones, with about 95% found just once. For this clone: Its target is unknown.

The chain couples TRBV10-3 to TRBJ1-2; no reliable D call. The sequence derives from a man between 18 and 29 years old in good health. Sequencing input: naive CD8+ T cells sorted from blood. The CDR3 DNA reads TGTGCCATCAGTGAGTCTGGGGAAGACTATGGCTACACCTTC. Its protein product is CAISESGEDYGYTF.